These 7 T cell receptor beta chains were all obtained from the same sample, sequenced in a study of OX40 agonist ivuxolimab in advanced cancers. Produced via immunoSEQ multiplex PCR; TCRdb's table is partial and in-frame only. The repertoire holds 55,000 to 85,000 clones, with 86% as singletons. The starting material was CD4+ or CD8+ T cells sorted from blood, obtained in a trial of the OX40 agonist ivuxolimab. Receptor source: an adult with an advanced solid tumor such as melanoma, head and neck, liver or kidney cancer.

The chain couples TRBV7-2 to TRBJ2-7, with unresolved D. CDR3 length: 16 residues. Trimming removed 0 bases from V and 5 bases from J, with 17 bases in between. The germline V gene encodes CDR1 SGHTA and CDR2 FQGNSA. The CDR3 DNA reads as TGTGCCAGCAGCTTAGCGTCGGCTTCCACTCGAAACGAGCAGTACTTC. Amino acid sequence: CASSLASASTRNEQYF.

The rearrangement links TRBV19 to TRBJ2-2; 8 nucleotides match TRBD1. Unmatched junction bases numbered 4, after V lost 6 bases and J lost 4 bases. Per germline, CDR1 LNHDA and CDR2 SQIVND (reference sequence). This CDR3 contains 14 residues. The CDR3 protein is CASRWDRITGELFF. The CDR3 nucleotides are TGTGCCAGTAGGTGGGACAGGATCACCGGGGAGCTGTTTTTT.

CDR3 nucleotides: TGTGCCAGCAGCTTAAACAGCGTAGGTGATTCACCCCTCCACTTT. Protein product: CASSLNSVGDSPLHF. The chain couples TRBV7-9 to TRBJ1-6, with D unclear. Germline CDR1 reads SEHNR; CDR2 reads FQNEAQ (reference sequence). This CDR3 contains 15 residues. Trimming took off 2 bases at V and 8 bases at J, with 13 bases between the two ends.

The rearrangement joins TRBV7-6 to TRBJ1-6; D not certain. The CDR3 is made up of 13 amino acids. Trimming took 4 bases from V and 6 from J, leaving 7 bases between them. Germline V gene sequence: CDR1 SGHVS, CDR2 FNYEAQ. The chain's CDR3 is CASSSDFNSPLHF. CDR3 nucleotide sequence: TGTGCCAGCAGCTCCGACTTTAATTCACCCCTCCACTTT.

The chain carries TRBV6-5 and TRBJ1-1, with 8 bases identical to TRBD1. The germline CDR1 and CDR2 sequences are MNHEY and SVGAGI. The junction had 10 bases not matched to a gene; V was cut back by 9 bases and J by 10 bases. This CDR3 is built from 12 residues. The CDR3 loop is CASSGQGEGAFF. In DNA form, the CDR3 reads TGTGCCAGTTCCGGACAGGGAGAAGGAGCTTTCTTT.

The CDR3 here is CASSLEDSGNEQFF. CDR3 nucleotide sequence: TGCGCCAGCAGCTTGGAGGATAGCGGCAATGAGCAGTTCTTC. This chain connects TRBV5-1 to TRBJ2-1, with D perhaps TRBD2 (6 bases). With 0 bases removed from V and 6 bases from J, the gap between germline ends came to 10 bases. CDR1 SGHRS and CDR2 YFSETQ come from the germline V gene. The CDR3 covers 14 residues.

The chain has TRBV21-1 and TRBJ2-7; the table's D call TRBD1 went unverified against the DNA. TRBV21-1 is a pseudogene segment. The CDR3 consists of 17 residues. This CDR3 is CASSKEEGQGGSNEQYF. In nucleotides, the CDR3 is TGTGCCAGCAGCAAAGAAGAGGGACAGGGGGGTTCAAATGAGCAGTACTTC.